This paragraph reports one T cell receptor (beta chain). As yet, its antigen is unknown. TCRdb keeps only in-frame clones here, not all; method: immunoSEQ multiplex PCR. The table records approximately 460,000 clones, around 89% of them present only once. The sample comes from a study of Ad26.COV2.S vaccination and SARS-CoV-2 variants. Study context: A participant enrolled in the COV1001 Ad26.COV2.S trial arm provided the sample.

The germline V gene encodes CDR1 SGHNT and CDR2 YYREEE (reference sequence). Trimming shortened V by 4 bases and J by 3 bases, and 8 bases separated the two germline ends. This CDR3 comprises 12 residues. Treatment denoted: roughly 18 received Ad26.COV2.S at low or high dose, single or two shots; several received placebo; per-sample allocation not given. Repertoires come from day 63 after the first vaccine or placebo injection. Donor was an adult aged 18-55 years in Boston. Study results and caveats: Those who received the vaccine showed greater spike-specific TCR breadth than those given placebo.

This clonotype was obtained from a person aged 18 to 65 who received the Ad26.COV2.S COVID-19 vaccine or a placebo. The rearrangement uses TRBV5-4 and TRBJ2-7, with a possible D match to TRBD2 (6 bases). Sequenced material: peripheral blood, taken in a trial of Ad26.COV2.S vaccine versus placebo. CDR3 sequence (DNA): TGTGCCAGCAGCATGGGGGGCTACGAGCAGTACTTC. Its protein is CASSMGGYEQYF.